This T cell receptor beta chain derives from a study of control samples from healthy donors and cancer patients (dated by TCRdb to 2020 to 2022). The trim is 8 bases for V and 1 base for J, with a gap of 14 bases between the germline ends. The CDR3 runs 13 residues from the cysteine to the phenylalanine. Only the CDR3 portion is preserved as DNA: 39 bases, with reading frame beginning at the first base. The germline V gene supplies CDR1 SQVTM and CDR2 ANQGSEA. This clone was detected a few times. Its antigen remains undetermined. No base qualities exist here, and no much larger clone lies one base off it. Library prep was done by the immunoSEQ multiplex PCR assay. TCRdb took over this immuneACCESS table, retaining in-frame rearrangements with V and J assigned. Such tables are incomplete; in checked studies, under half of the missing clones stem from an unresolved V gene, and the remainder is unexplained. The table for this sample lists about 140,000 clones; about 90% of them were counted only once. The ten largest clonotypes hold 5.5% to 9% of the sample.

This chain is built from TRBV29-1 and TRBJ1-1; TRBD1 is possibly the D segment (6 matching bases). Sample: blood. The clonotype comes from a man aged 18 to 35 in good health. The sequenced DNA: TGCAGCACGGGGACACTCTCGAACACTGAAGCTTTCTTT. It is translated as CSTGTLSNTEAFF. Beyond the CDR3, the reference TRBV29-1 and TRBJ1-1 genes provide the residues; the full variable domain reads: SAVISQKPSRDICQRGTSLTIQCQVDSQVTMMFWYRQQPGQSLTLIATANQGSEATYESGFVIDKFPISRPNLTFSTLTVSNMSPEDSSIYLCSTGTLSNTEAFFGQGTRLTVV.